The 19 T cell receptor beta chains given below trace back to one sample, sequenced in a study of blood T cell repertoires in COVID-19. This table comes from immunoSEQ multiplex PCR, and its TCRdb copy is limited to in-frame clones, with some not included. The table includes around 400,000 clones, more than 70% detected once. The sequencing sample was made of PBMCs or T cells enriched from blood (not recorded which). The receptors come from a woman aged 18-29 years who had been exposed to COVID-19.

This rearrangement joins TRBV2 to TRBJ1-3; D gene unclear. There are 14 residues in the CDR3. Trimming removed 7 bases at V and 2 bases at J, with 12 bases between. Germline loops: CDR1 SNHLY, CDR2 FYNNEI. CDR3 bases: TGTGCCAGCACCCCAATGGAGGCTGGAAACACCATATATTTT. Amino acid sequence: CASTPMEAGNTIYF. Full variable domain (rest looked up from reference TRBV2 and TRBJ1-3): EPEVTQTPSHQVTQMGQEVILRCVPISNHLYFYWYRQILGQKVEFLVSFYNNEISEKSEIFDDQFSVERPDGSNFTLKIRSTKLEDSAMYFCASTPMEAGNTIYFGEGSWLTVV.

The V gene is TRBV6-5, the J gene TRBJ2-7; 8 bases are a match to TRBD1. The CDR3 covers 15 residues. Germline V lookup: CDR1 MNHEY, CDR2 SVGAGI. Losses at the gene ends were 6 bases for V and 5 bases for J; bases not matched to a gene: 12. CDR3 residues: CASRSDRVSGNEQYF. CDR3 sequence (DNA): TGTGCCAGCAGGTCGGACAGGGTGTCGGGCAACGAGCAGTACTTC.

This chain links TRBV6-5 with TRBJ1-1; D is possibly TRBD1 (5 bases). The length of the CDR3 is 15 residues. The germline V and J ends were trimmed by 5 bases and 1 base, with 14 bases remaining between them. Germline V CDR1 and CDR2: MNHEY, SVGAGI. The CDR3 bases are TGTGCCAGCAGTCCGAGGTGGGGCGGGAACACTGAAGCTTTCTTT. It encodes CASSPRWGGNTEAFF.

The chain recombines TRBV28 with TRBJ2-7; 8 bases line up with TRBD1. V gave up 2 bases and J gave up 2 bases; unmatched junction bases: 11. This CDR3 contains 17 residues. Germline CDR1 is MDHEN and CDR2 is SYDVKM. The CDR3 nucleotides are TGTGCCAGCAGTTTACCCTCCGGACAGGGCCTACCCTACGAGCAGTACTTC. Translating it yields CASSLPSGQGLPYEQYF.

The gene calls are TRBV18 and TRBJ2-6; 7 nucleotides agree with TRBD1. Germline V lookup: CDR1 KGHSH, CDR2 LQKENI. V trimming: 4 bases; J trimming: 0 bases; junction bases outside the gene matches: 6. The CDR3 contains 17 residues. The CDR3 region is CASSRSQGVSGANVLTF. In DNA form, the CDR3 reads TGTGCCAGCTCACGGTCGCAGGGGGTCTCTGGGGCCAACGTCCTGACTTTC.

The DNA of the CDR3 is TGCAGTGCTAGTTGGACAGGGGGTACTGAAGCTTTCTTT. Amino acids: CSASWTGGTEAFF. The V gene is TRBV20-1, the J gene TRBJ1-1, with 10 bases lining up with TRBD1. V dropped 3 bases and J dropped 5; count of bases not matched to a gene: 3. This CDR3 has 13 amino acids. Germline CDR1 reads DFQATT; CDR2 reads SNEGSKA (reference sequence).

This chain connects TRBV5-6 to TRBJ1-3; D remains unclear. Germline lookup yields CDR1 SGHDT and CDR2 YYEEEE. Trimming pared 5 bases from V and 3 bases from J, leaving 15 bases between. CDR3 size: 15 residues. Here the CDR3 reads CASSLIRSLGNTIYF. The CDR3, as DNA: TGTGCCAGCAGTTTGATTCGGTCTCTTGGAAACACCATATATTTT. Full variable domain (outside the CDR3, taken from reference TRBV5-6 and TRBJ1-3): DAGVTQSPTHLIKTRGQQVTLRCSPKSGHDTVSWYQQALGQGPQFIFQYYEEEERQRGNFPDRFSGHQFPNYSSELNVNALLLGDSALYLCASSLIRSLGNTIYFGEGSWLTVV.

This clone was seen a few times. The CDR3 bases are TGTGCCAGCAGCCCAGGGACATTAAGCAATCAGCCCCAGCATTTT. This encodes CASSPGTLSNQPQHF. This chain links TRBV3-1 (or the pseudogene TRBV3-2) with TRBJ1-5; possibly TRBD1 for D (6 bases). The CDR3 totals 15 residues. The V gene lost 4 bases and the J gene lost 1 base, with 11 bases spanning the gap. Germline assignment: CDR1 LGHDT and CDR2 YNNKEL (reference sequence).

Details on this clone: A read error may account for a junction end that differs from germline. J is TRBJ2-1 and V is TRBV6-4; 9 bases align to TRBD2. This CDR3 comprises 15 residues. Germline V gene sequence: CDR1 MRHNA, CDR2 SNTAGT. The CDR3: CASSLYSGSYTEQFF. The CDR3 coding sequence is TGTGCCAGCAGCCTGTATAGCGGGAGCTACACTGAGCAGTTCTTC.

This clone was counted only a few times. This sequence joins TRBV15 and TRBJ1-3; 7 bases line up with TRBD1. Germline assignment: CDR1 LNHNV and CDR2 YYDKDF (reference sequence). The junction had 3 bases not matched to a gene; V was cut back by 0 bases and J by 7 bases. The CDR3 totals 14 residues. The CDR3 is CATSRDRGENTIYF. CDR3 in DNA: TGTGCCACCAGCAGAGACAGGGGGGAGAACACCATATATTTT. The variable domain in full, with the rest retrieved from reference TRBV15 and TRBJ1-3, is DAMVIQNPRYQVTQFGKPVTLSCSQTLNHNVMYWYQQKSSQAPKLLFHYYDKDFNNEADTPDNFQSRRPNTSFCFLDIRSPGLGDTAMYLCATSRDRGENTIYFGEGSWLTVV.

This clone was detected only once. The rearrangement joins TRBV19 to TRBJ2-1, with 8 nucleotides matching TRBD1. CDR3 length: 15 residues. V shed 5 bases and J 2 bases; nucleotides not matched to a gene: 5. Germline V CDR1 and CDR2: LNHDA, SQIVND (reference sequence). The CDR3 loop is CASSLDRDTYNEQFF. The CDR3 bases are TGTGCCAGTAGTTTGGACAGGGACACCTACAATGAGCAGTTCTTC.

V gene TRBV27 combines with J gene TRBJ1-2, with 11 positions matching TRBD1. V trimming: 6 bases; J trimming: 4 bases; junction bases outside the gene matches: 13. The CDR3 length is 17 residues. The germline CDR1 and CDR2 sequences are MNHEY and SMNVEV (reference sequence). DNA of the CDR3: TGTGCCAGCAGCTACTCCGGGACAGGGGGGGGTATCTATGGCTACACCTTC. It is translated as CASSYSGTGGGIYGYTF.

This chain uses TRBV27 with TRBJ2-7; 10 bases agree with TRBD2. The CDR3 length is 16 residues. CDR1 MNHEY and CDR2 SMNVEV come from the germline V gene (reference sequence). Losses at the gene ends were 5 bases for V and 4 bases for J; bases not matched to a gene: 11. The DNA of the CDR3 is TGTGCCAGCAGTCCAAGCGGGAGGGCCGGAAAGTACGAGCAGTACTTC. It is translated as CASSPSGRAGKYEQYF.

The chain joins TRBV7-9 to TRBJ2-7; D is perhaps TRBD2 (7 bases). Germline-derived CDR1 and CDR2 are SEHNR and FQNEAQ (reference sequence). The V end was cut by 6 bases, the J end by 6 bases, with 15 bases between. The CDR3 loop spans 13 amino acids. The CDR3 here is CASSRGGFAEQYF. For the CDR3, the DNA is TGTGCCAGCAGTAGGGGGGGTTTCGCCGAGCAGTACTTC. The whole variable domain, remainder taken from reference TRBV7-9 and TRBJ2-7, is DTGVSQNPRHKITKRGQNVTFRCDPISEHNRLYWYRQTLGQGPEFLTYFQNEAQLEKSRLLSDRFSAERPKGSFSTLEIQRTEQGDSAMYLCASSRGGFAEQYFGPGTRLTVT.

This clone was seen a handful of times. This chain joins TRBV7-9 and TRBJ2-5; TRBD2 matches 12 bases. V was clipped by 2 bases and J by 5 bases; unmatched bases: 9. Per the germline V gene, CDR1 is SEHNR and CDR2 is FQNEAQ (reference sequence). This CDR3 has 17 residues. This CDR3 is CASSLPERLAGVETQYF. The CDR3 DNA follows: TGTGCCAGCAGCTTACCGGAGAGACTAGCGGGAGTGGAGACCCAGTACTTC.

The chain links TRBV4-3 to TRBJ2-5, with D tentatively TRBD2 (5 bases). V dropped 0 bases and J dropped 5 bases, with 16 bases sitting between them. Germline V gene data show CDR1 as LGHNA and CDR2 as YSLEER. CDR3 size: 16 residues. The CDR3 region is CASSQDWRAGGETQYF. DNA for the CDR3: TGCGCCAGCAGCCAAGATTGGCGCGCGGGTGGCGAGACCCAGTACTTC.

This chain's CDR3 is CASSPILPPTDYGYTF. CDR3 nucleotides: TGTGCCAGCAGCCCCATACTTCCCCCCACGGACTATGGCTACACCTTC. This rearrangement joins TRBV4-2 to TRBJ1-2; D remains ambiguous. This CDR3 has 16 residues. V dropped 4 bases and J dropped 3 bases, with 18 bases sitting between them. Germline V CDR1 and CDR2: LGHNA, YNFKEQ.

The chain combines TRBV27 with TRBJ2-7, with TRBD1 identical over 7 bases. The J segment lost 2 bases and the V segment lost 5 bases, leaving 3 bases of the junction unmatched. Germline CDR1 reads MNHEY; CDR2 reads SMNVEV (reference sequence). The CDR3 is 13 residues long. CDR3 nucleotide sequence: TGTGCCAGCAGTAATGACAGGGCCTACGAGCAGTACTTC. The encoded protein is CASSNDRAYEQYF.

CDR3 DNA: TGTGCCAGCAGTCTAGCGGGAGGGCCGGAACAGTTCTTC. This encodes CASSLAGGPEQFF. The chain uses TRBV28 and TRBJ2-1; the match to TRBD2 covers 12 bases. The CDR3 spans 13 residues. V dropped 5 bases and J dropped 13; count of bases not matched to a gene: 6. Looked up from germline, CDR1 is MDHEN and CDR2 is SYDVKM.